This note documents a single T cell receptor beta chain sequence. Its antigen remains undetermined. No clone much larger than this one lies a single base away; base qualities are absent. Libraries were made using 5' RACE. TCRbeta was amplified by two rounds of PCR with Phusion High-Fidelity polymerase, and sample-specific barcodes were added in the primers. TCRbeta libraries were generated by template-switch cDNA synthesis with SMARTScribe reverse transcriptase and a TRBC-specific primer. The barcoded samples were pooled and then prepared using the NEBNext Ultra DNA Library Prep Kit for Illumina. Sequencing of libraries was performed on an Illumina MiSeq with the MiSeq reagent kit v2, 300 cycles. On the authors' methods: Reads were demultiplexed by barcode with Jemultiplexer and were aligned with MiTCR using default parameters. Non-functional sequences were removed with VDJtools, and each clonotype was defined by its amino acid sequence, with frequencies calculated from the assigned sequence reads. In the clonal space homeostasis analysis, clonotypes were grouped by frequency into over-represented (0.05-1), large, medium and small bins. TCRdb handled the public reads itself, with Q25 trimming in fastp and clone calling in MiXCR, and kept productive beta chains. Here each entry gathers all rows of one CDR3 protein and keeps the most common genes and DNA. The V and J calls were not made by the authors but by TCRdb's processing. The sample has around 940 distinct CDR3 sequences on record, 20% to 25% of them singletons. The ten largest account for 45% of the sample.

The sample belongs to a study of MAIT cells during Salmonella Paratyphi A infection (dated by TCRdb to about 2017). Broadly, across the study: Adult volunteers aged 18 to 60 ingested a single dose of 1-5x10^3 CFU of S. Paratyphi A strain NVGH308. Diagnosed volunteers received ciprofloxacin 500 mg twice daily for 14 days starting at diagnosis.

CDR1 and CDR2, per the germline V gene, are MNHEY and SVGAGI. Trimming at the junction amounts to 10 bases on V and 0 bases on J, and the germline ends lie 30 bases apart. The CDR3 numbers 19 residues from cysteine through phenylalanine. This entry keeps only the CDR3 DNA: 57 bases, framed from base 1. The research as a whole found: Space occupied by over-represented MAIT clonotypes fell significantly from baseline to mid-infection (around 0.17 to 0.091), with no significant post-infection difference. More expansion or contraction among the top five MAIT clonotypes was shown in diagnosed volunteers than in healthy controls (around 0.57 versus 0.12), suggesting infection-driven repertoire reshaping. MAIT cell TRBV usage was oligoclonal with a preference for TRBV20 and TRBV6, and infection did not appear to change this usage. The availability of volunteer samples limited the sample sizes, but these sizes were considered adequate to detect differences between groups.

The time point label for this specimen denotes: mid-infection, around enteric fever diagnosis. Using flow cytometry, MAIT cells, defined as Valpha7.2+ CD161+ T cells, were identified and sorted. Circulating MAIT cell TCRbeta repertoires were profiled longitudinally in over five volunteers in whom enteric fever developed after controlled oral challenge with live Salmonella Paratyphi A. Every diagnosed volunteer provided MAIT cell samples at pre-infection, mid-infection and post-infection timepoints. Enteric fever was diagnosed on the basis of Paratyphi A bacteremia and/or persistent fever above 38 degrees C lasting more than 12 hours. Challenged volunteers were diagnosed with infection between day 4 and day 7 after challenge. For RNA extraction, between 5,000 and 10,000 MAIT cells per sample were sorted directly into RNAqueous-Micro lysis buffer. Lymphoprep gradient centrifugation was used to isolate peripheral blood mononuclear cells from blood samples and leukocyte cones. A BD FACSAria Fusion or BD FACSAria III sorter was used for cell sorting.

The specimen was MAIT cells from blood, collected at the middle sampling point of the challenge study. The clonotype was recovered from a person aged 18-70 years who was deliberately infected with Salmonella Paratyphi A in a paratyphoid fever challenge study. The rearrangement joined TRBV6-5 to TRBJ1-2, and perhaps TRBD1 as D gene, on 6 matching bases. The CDR3 region reads CATLSSRRKTGLANYGYTF. The DNA sequence reads TGTGCCACCTTAAGTTCTCGGCGGAAGACAGGCTTAGCTAACTATGGCTACACCTTC.